A selection of T cell receptor beta chains follows, all from one sample in a study of blood T cells in healthy people across ages. MiXCR was run by TCRdb on the 5' RACE reads, yielding one entry per CDR3 protein. This sample carries about 780,000 distinct CDR3 sequences, approximately 59% of them seen once, and the ten largest clones take roughly 25%. The sequencing sample was made of blood. Receptor source: a man aged 25-40 years in good health. CDR3s include the opening cysteine and the closing phenylalanine or tryptophan. A D gene is named only where the DNA matches it firmly. Rows give clone size only sometimes, using once, few, many, or a class for an expanded clone.

V: TRBV4-1; J: TRBJ1-6; D: NA; size: NA; DNA: TGCGCCAGCAGCCTAGTAGAGGGGGAGAAGTCACCCCTCCACTTT; CDR3: CASSLVEGEKSPLHF
V: TRBV7-4; J: TRBJ1-5; D: NA; size: NA; DNA: TGTGCCAGCAGCTTTCGTTGGGGGAGAAGGGGGGGTCAGCCCCAGCATTTT; CDR3: CASSFRWGRRGGQPQHF
V: TRBV4-2; J: TRBJ1-2; D: NA; size: NA; DNA: TGTGCCAGCAGCCAAGATGAAAGTGGCTACACCTTC; CDR3: CASSQDESGYTF
V: TRBV6-5; J: TRBJ2-7; D: NA; size: NA; DNA: TGTGCCAGCAGTCCCTTCCGAGAGACCTACGAGCAGTACTTC; CDR3: CASSPFRETYEQYF
V: TRBV12-3/TRBV12-4; J: TRBJ2-5; D: NA; size: NA; DNA: TGTGCCAGCAGTTTGGGGTGGGGAGGGGGGGCCGTTAGAGAGACCCAGTACTTC; CDR3: CASSLGWGGGAVRETQYF
V: TRBV4-2; J: TRBJ2-7; D: NA; size: many; DNA: TGTGCCAGCAGCCAAGGCGCACAGGTATCGGGTTTGGGAGAGCAGTACTTC; CDR3: CASSQGAQVSGLGEQYF
V: TRBV25-1; J: TRBJ1-6; D: NA; size: NA; DNA: TGTGCCAGCAACCAGGCGGGGAGCTCCTATAATTCACCCCTCCACTTT; CDR3: CASNQAGSSYNSPLHF
V: TRBV7-6; J: TRBJ1-2; D: TRBD1; size: few; DNA: TGTGCCAGCAGCCTCAGGGGGGGACAGGAAGAAATCTACACCTTC; CDR3: CASSLRGGQEEIYTF
V: TRBV3-1; J: TRBJ2-4; D: TRBD2; size: NA; DNA: TGTGCCAGCAGCCAAGATCGGGGGGGCCGAGAGCAGTACTTC; CDR3: CASSQDRGGREQYF
V: TRBV4-2; J: TRBJ2-3; D: TRBD1; size: few; DNA: TGTGCCAGCAGCCAACGCGGACAGGGGGACGTAGATACGCAGTATTTT; CDR3: CASSQRGQGDVDTQYF
V: TRBV4-1; J: TRBJ2-1; D: NA; size: few; DNA: TGTGCCAGCAGCCAAAGGGCTAGCTCCTACAATGAGCAGTTCTTC; CDR3: CASSQRASSYNEQFF
V: TRBV28; J: TRBJ2-5; D: TRBD1; size: NA; DNA: TGTGCCAGCAGTTGGACAGGGGATCAAGAGACCCAGTACTTC; CDR3: CASSWTGDQETQYF
V: TRBV18; J: TRBJ2-7; D: NA; size: NA; DNA: TGTGCCAGCTCACCATTCGCCGACCCTCAGGGGCTCGAGCAGTACTTC; CDR3: CASSPFADPQGLEQYF
V: TRBV6-2/TRBV6-3; J: TRBJ1-2; D: NA; size: NA; DNA: TGTGCCAGCAGTTACTCGGCAAGGGTCGGTTATGGCTACACCTTC; CDR3: CASSYSARVGYGYTF
V: TRBV29-1; J: TRBJ1-2; D: TRBD1; size: NA; DNA: TGCAGCGGCCGGGACAGTATTAACTATGGCTACACCTTC; CDR3: CSGRDSINYGYTF
V: TRBV20-1; J: TRBJ2-7; D: TRBD2; size: NA; DNA: TGCAGTGCTAGACTAGCGGGGACCCCTTCCTACAATGAGCAGTACTTC; CDR3: CSARLAGTPSYNEQYF
V: TRBV4-3; J: TRBJ2-5; D: NA; size: NA; DNA: TGCGCCAGCAGCCAAGATAGGGAATTAAAGACCCAGTACTTC; CDR3: CASSQDRELKTQYF
V: TRBV5-1; J: TRBJ2-5; D: TRBD1; size: few; DNA: TGCGCCAGCAGCTTGGCCCCCACAGGGGTAGTCGAGACCCAGTACTTC; CDR3: CASSLAPTGVVETQYF
V: TRBV20-1; J: TRBJ2-5; D: NA; size: few; DNA: TGCAGTGCTAGAGAGGAGGGAGGAGGGAGAGAGACCCAGTACTTC; CDR3: CSAREEGGGRETQYF
V: TRBV5-1; J: TRBJ2-3; D: TRBD1; size: NA; DNA: TGCGCCAGCACCCGGGACAGGGGAACAGATACGCAGTATTTT; CDR3: CASTRDRGTDTQYF
V: TRBV3-1; J: TRBJ2-7; D: NA; size: few; DNA: TGTGCCAGCAGCCTGCATTACAGGGAGGACGAGCAGTACTTC; CDR3: CASSLHYREDEQYF
V: TRBV20-1; J: TRBJ1-5; D: NA; size: many; DNA: TGCAGTGCTAGAGAGCCACGAGGGTGGCAGCCCCAGCATTTT; CDR3: CSAREPRGWQPQHF
V: TRBV4-2; J: TRBJ2-6; D: NA; size: NA; DNA: TGTGCCAGCAGCCAATCTGACAGGTTCGGGGCCAACGTCCTGACTTTC; CDR3: CASSQSDRFGANVLTF
V: TRBV5-1; J: TRBJ2-1; D: NA; size: NA; DNA: TGCGCCAGCAGCTTGGGGCAGGGACCAGGGGATGAGCAGTTCTTC; CDR3: CASSLGQGPGDEQFF
V: TRBV12-3/TRBV12-4; J: TRBJ2-1; D: TRBD1; size: NA; DNA: TGTGCCAGCAGCCTACGACAGGGTTCCTACGAGCAGTTCTTC; CDR3: CASSLRQGSYEQFF
V: TRBV7-2; J: TRBJ2-5; D: TRBD2; size: NA; DNA: TGTGCCAGCAGCTACCCCACTAGCGGGGGGGCGGCCCAAGAGACCCAGTACTTC; CDR3: CASSYPTSGGAAQETQYF
V: TRBV20-1; J: TRBJ2-5; D: NA; size: NA; DNA: TGCAGCGCCGCGAAGGGGACCCAGTACTTC; CDR3: CSAAKGTQYF
V: TRBV27; J: TRBJ2-7; D: TRBD2; size: NA; DNA: TGTGCCAGCCAACCCCGCCGGGGGGACTACGAGCAGTACTTC; CDR3: CASQPRRGDYEQYF
V: TRBV3-1; J: TRBJ2-3; D: TRBD2; size: NA; DNA: TGTGCCAGCAGCCAAGCGGGACTAGCCCCAGATACGCAGTATTTT; CDR3: CASSQAGLAPDTQYF
V: TRBV7-2; J: TRBJ2-5; D: NA; size: NA; DNA: TGTGCCAGCAGCTTGGGACTCTCCCAAGAGACCCAGTACTTC; CDR3: CASSLGLSQETQYF
V: TRBV9; J: TRBJ2-7; D: NA; size: NA; DNA: TGTGCCAGCAGCTCCCAGGGACGGCTCGCCAACGAGCAGTACTTC; CDR3: CASSSQGRLANEQYF
V: TRBV4-3; J: TRBJ2-7; D: NA; size: NA; DNA: TGCGCCAGCAGCCGAGGGGCGACTGGTGCTTCCTACGAGCAGTACTTC; CDR3: CASSRGATGASYEQYF
V: TRBV6-6; J: TRBJ2-2; D: TRBD2; size: NA; DNA: TGTGCCAGCAGCCAGACTAGCGGGGGGGCCGGAGAGCTGTTTTTT; CDR3: CASSQTSGGAGELFF
V: TRBV20-1; J: TRBJ2-3; D: NA; size: NA; DNA: TGCAGTGCTCAGGACATCAGCACAGATACGCAGTATTTT; CDR3: CSAQDISTDTQYF
V: TRBV9; J: TRBJ2-3; D: NA; size: NA; DNA: TGTGCCAGCAGCGTAGAGCAAGGTCGTGGCACAGATACGCAGTATTTT; CDR3: CASSVEQGRGTDTQYF
V: TRBV7-2; J: TRBJ2-7; D: TRBD1; size: NA; DNA: TGTGCCAGCAGCTTATTAACAGGGGGTGGGGAGCAGTACTTC; CDR3: CASSLLTGGGEQYF
V: TRBV12-3/TRBV12-4; J: TRBJ2-5; D: NA; size: NA; DNA: TGTGCCAGCAGTTCCCACAGGGACCCCCAAGAGACCCAGTACTTC; CDR3: CASSSHRDPQETQYF
V: TRBV2; J: TRBJ2-4; D: NA; size: NA; DNA: TGTGCCAGCAGTGCTGGGACCGCCGCCAAAAACATTCAGTACTTC; CDR3: CASSAGTAAKNIQYF
V: TRBV7-2; J: TRBJ2-5; D: NA; size: NA; DNA: TGTGCCAGCAGGCCAGCTCCGGGACACTCCCAAGAGACCCAGTACTTC; CDR3: CASRPAPGHSQETQYF
V: TRBV3-1; J: TRBJ1-1; D: NA; size: NA; DNA: TGTGCCAGCAGCCAAGGTCACAGCCCGAACACTGAAGCTTTCTTT; CDR3: CASSQGHSPNTEAFF
V: TRBV15; J: TRBJ2-3; D: NA; size: NA; DNA: TGTGCCACCAGCAGAGATCTTGATACGCAGTATTTT; CDR3: CATSRDLDTQYF
V: TRBV6-2/TRBV6-3; J: TRBJ2-5; D: NA; size: once; DNA: TGTGCCAGCAGTAGCGCCAGGGAGACCCAGTACTTC; CDR3: CASSSARETQYF
V: TRBV28; J: TRBJ2-5; D: TRBD1; size: once; DNA: TGTGCCAGCAGACCGACAGGGGGCGCGCAGTACTTC; CDR3: CASRPTGGAQYF
V: TRBV28; J: TRBJ1-2; D: NA; size: NA; DNA: TGTGCCAGCAGTTTATTGGGTCCAGGGTCGGGCTATGGCTACACCTTC; CDR3: CASSLLGPGSGYGYTF
V: TRBV7-9; J: TRBJ1-5; D: NA; size: NA; DNA: TGTGCCAGCAGCCCAGGGTTGGGGGCGGATGATCAGCCCCAGCATTTT; CDR3: CASSPGLGADDQPQHF